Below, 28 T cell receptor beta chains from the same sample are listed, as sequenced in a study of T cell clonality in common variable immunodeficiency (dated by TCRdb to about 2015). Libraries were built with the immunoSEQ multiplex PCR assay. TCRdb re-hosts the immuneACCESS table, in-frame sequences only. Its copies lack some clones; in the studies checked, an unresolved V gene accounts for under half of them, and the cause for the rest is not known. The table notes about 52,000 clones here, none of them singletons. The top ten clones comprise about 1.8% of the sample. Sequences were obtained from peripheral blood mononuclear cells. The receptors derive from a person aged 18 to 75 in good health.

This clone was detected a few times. The sequenced CDR3 bases are TGTGCCAGCAGTGTGACAGGTCCTTACTATGGC. It is translated as CASSVTGPYYG. The whole CDR3 is CASSVTGPYYGYTF. The rearrangement uses TRBV2 and TRBJ1-2, with D perhaps matching TRBD1 (6 bases). Read coverage stops 3 residues before the CDR3 terminus; the germline J gene supplies the remainder. From germline, CDR1 is SNHLY and CDR2 FYNNEI. With 4 bases removed from V and 3 bases from J, the gap between germline ends came to 12 bases. This CDR3 contains 14 residues.

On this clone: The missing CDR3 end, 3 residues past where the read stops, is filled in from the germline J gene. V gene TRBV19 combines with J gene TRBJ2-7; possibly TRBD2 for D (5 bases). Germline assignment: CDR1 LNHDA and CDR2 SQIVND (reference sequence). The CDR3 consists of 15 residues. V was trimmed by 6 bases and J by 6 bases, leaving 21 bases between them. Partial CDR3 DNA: TGTGCCAGTAGCCCTTTCGGAGCGGACCAGACCGAG. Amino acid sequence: CASSPFGADQTE. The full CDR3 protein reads CASSPFGADQTEQYF.

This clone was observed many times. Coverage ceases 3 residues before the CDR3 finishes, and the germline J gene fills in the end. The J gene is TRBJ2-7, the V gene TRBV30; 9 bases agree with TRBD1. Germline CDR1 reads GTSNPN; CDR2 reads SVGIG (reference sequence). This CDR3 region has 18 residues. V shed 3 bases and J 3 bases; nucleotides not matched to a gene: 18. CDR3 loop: CAWRKRGQGLEEFYEQYF. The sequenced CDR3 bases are TGTGCCTGGAGAAAACGGGGACAGGGATTAGAAGAGTTCTACGAG.

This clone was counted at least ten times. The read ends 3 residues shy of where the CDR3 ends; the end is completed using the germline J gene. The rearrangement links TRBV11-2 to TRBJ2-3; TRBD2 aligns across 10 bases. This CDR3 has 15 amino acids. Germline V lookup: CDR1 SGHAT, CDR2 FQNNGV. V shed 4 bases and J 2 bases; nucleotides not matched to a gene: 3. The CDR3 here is CASSYLAGATDTQYF. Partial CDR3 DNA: TGTGCCAGCAGCTATCTAGCGGGGGCCACAGATACG.

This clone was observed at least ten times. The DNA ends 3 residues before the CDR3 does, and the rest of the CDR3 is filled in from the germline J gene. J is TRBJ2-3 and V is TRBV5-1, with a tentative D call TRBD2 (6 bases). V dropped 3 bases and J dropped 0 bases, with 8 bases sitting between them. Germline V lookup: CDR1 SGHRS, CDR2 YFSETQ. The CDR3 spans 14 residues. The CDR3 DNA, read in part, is TGCGCCAGCAGCTATAGCGGAAGCACAGATACG. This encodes CASSYSGSTDT. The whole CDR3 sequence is CASSYSGSTDTQYF.

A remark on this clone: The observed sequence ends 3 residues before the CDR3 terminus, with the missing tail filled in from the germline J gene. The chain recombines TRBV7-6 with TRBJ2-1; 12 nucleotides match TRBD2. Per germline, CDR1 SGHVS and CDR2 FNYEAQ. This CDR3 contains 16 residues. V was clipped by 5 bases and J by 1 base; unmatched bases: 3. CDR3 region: CASSTGTSGSYNEQFF. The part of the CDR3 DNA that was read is TGTGCCAGCAGCACCGGGACTAGCGGGTCCTACAATGAG. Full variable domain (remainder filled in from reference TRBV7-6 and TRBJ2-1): GAGVSQSPRYKVTKRGQDVALRCDPISGHVSLYWYRQALGQGPEFLTYFNYEAQQDKSGLPNDRFSAERPEGSISTLTIQRTEQRDSAMYRCASSTGTSGSYNEQFFGPGTRLTVL.

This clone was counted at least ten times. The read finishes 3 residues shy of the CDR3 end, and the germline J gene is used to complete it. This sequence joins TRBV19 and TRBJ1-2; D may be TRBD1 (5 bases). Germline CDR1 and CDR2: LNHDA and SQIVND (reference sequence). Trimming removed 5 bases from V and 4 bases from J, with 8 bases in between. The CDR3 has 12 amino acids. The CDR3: CASSQGTYGYTF. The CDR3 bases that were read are TGTGCCAGTAGTCAGGGAACCTATGGC.

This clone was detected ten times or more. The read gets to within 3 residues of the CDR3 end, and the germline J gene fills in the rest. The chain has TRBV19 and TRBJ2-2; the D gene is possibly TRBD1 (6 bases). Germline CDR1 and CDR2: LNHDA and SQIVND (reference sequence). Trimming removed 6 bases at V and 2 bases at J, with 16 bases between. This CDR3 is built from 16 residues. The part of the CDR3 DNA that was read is TGTGCCAGTAGAGAGGTGGGGGCCCGAAACACCGGGGAG. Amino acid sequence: CASREVGARNTGE. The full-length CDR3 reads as CASREVGARNTGELFF.

Here the CDR3 reads CASRDRGFYGQYF. The CDR3 DNA, read in part, is TGCGCCAGCCGGGACAGGGGATTCTATGGT. The chain carries TRBV5-1 and TRBJ2-4; 10 nucleotides line up with TRBD1. Coverage ceases 3 residues before the CDR3 finishes, and the germline J gene fills in the end. This CDR3 contains 13 residues. Germline CDR1 reads SGHRS; CDR2 reads YFSETQ.

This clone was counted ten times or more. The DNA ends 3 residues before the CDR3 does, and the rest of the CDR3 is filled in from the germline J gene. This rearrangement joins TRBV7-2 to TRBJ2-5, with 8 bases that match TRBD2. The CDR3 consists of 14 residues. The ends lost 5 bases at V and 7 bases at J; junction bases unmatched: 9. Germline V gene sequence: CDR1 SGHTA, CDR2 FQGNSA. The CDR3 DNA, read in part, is TGTGCCAGCAGCATCAGCCGGGAGGGGGTGACC. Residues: CASSISREGVT. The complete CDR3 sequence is CASSISREGVTQYF.

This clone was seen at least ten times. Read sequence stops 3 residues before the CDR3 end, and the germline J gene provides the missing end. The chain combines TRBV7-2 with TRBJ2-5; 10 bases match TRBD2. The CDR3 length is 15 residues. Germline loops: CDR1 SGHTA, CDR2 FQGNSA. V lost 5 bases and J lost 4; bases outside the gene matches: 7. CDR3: CASSLQREGLETQYF. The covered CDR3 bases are TGTGCCAGCAGCCTCCAGCGGGAGGGCCTAGAGACC.

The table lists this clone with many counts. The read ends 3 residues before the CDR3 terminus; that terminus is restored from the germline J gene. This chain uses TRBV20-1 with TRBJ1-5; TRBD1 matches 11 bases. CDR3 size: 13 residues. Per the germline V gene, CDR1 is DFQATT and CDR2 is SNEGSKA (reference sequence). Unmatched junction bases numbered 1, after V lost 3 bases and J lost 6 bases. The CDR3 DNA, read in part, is TGCAGTGCTAGGGGGACAGGGGGTCAGCCC. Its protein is CSARGTGGQP. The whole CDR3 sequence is CSARGTGGQPQHF.

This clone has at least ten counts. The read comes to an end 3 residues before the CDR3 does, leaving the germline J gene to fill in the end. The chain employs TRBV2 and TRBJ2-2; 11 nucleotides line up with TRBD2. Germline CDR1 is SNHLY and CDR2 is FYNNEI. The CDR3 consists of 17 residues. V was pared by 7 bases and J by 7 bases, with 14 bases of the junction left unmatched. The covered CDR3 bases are TGTGCCAGCACTTTAAGCCGACTAGCGGGGATGAGCGGGGAG. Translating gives CASTLSRLAGMSGE. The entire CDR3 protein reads CASTLSRLAGMSGELFF.

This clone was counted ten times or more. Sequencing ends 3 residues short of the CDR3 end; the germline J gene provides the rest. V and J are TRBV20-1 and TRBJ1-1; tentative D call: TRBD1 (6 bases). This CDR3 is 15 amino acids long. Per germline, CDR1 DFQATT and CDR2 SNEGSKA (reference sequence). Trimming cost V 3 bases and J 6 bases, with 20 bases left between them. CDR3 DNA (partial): TGCAGTGCTAGCCCTGGGGGCAGGGGCTTCGCTGAA. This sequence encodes CSASPGGRGFAE. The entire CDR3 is CSASPGGRGFAEAFF.

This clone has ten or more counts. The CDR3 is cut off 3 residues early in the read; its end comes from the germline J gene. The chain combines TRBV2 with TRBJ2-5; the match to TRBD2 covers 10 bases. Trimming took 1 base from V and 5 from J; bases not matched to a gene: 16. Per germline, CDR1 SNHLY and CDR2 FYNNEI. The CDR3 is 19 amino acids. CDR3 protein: CASSEGIVGSGGARETQYF. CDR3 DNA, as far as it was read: TGTGCCAGCAGTGAAGGAATAGTCGGGAGCGGGGGGGCCCGGGAGACC.

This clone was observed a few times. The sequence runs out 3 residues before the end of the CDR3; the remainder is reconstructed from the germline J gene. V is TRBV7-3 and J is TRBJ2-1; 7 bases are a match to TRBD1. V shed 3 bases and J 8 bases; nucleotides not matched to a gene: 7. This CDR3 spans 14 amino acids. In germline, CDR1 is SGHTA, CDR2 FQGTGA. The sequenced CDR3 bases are TGTGCCAGCAGCTTTGGGCTAGGGGGCGATGAG. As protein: CASSFGLGGDE. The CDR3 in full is CASSFGLGGDEQFF.

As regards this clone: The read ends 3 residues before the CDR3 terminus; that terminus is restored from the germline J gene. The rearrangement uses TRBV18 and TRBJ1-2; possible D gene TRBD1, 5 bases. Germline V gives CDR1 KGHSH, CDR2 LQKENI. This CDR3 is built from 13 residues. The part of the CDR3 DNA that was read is TGTGCCAGCTCACCCAGGGTGGTCAGCGGC. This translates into CASSPRVVSG. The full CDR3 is CASSPRVVSGYTF.

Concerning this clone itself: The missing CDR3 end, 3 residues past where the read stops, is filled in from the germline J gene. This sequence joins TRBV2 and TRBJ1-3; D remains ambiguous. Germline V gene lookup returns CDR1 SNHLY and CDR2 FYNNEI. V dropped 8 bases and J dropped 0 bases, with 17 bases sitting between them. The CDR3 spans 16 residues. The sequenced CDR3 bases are TGTGCCAGCCTGCTCTCCAGGCTCCCCTCTGGAAACACC. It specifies CASLLSRLPSGNT. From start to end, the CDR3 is CASLLSRLPSGNTIYF.

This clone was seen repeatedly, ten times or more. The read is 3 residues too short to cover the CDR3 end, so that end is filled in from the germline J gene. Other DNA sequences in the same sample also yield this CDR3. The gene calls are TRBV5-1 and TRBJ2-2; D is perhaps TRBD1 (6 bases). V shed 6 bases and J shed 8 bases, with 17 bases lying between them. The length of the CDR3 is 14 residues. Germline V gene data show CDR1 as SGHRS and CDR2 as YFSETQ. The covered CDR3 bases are TGCGCCAGCACCCTACAGGGAGTGGTGGGGGAG. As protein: CASTLQGVVGE. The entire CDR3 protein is CASTLQGVVGELFF.

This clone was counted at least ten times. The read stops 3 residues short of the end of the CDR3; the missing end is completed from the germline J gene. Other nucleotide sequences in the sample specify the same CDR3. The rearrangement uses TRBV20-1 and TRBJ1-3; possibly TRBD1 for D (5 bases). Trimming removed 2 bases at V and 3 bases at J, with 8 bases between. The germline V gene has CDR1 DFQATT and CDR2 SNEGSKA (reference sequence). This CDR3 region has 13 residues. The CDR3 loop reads CSARQGNGNTIYF. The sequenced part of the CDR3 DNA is TGCAGTGCTAGACAGGGTAATGGAAACACC.

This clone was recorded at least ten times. The DNA read from the CDR3 is TGTGCCAGCAGCTTCGGTGGACAGATTGAAAAA. This translates into CASSFGGQIEK. Given in full, the CDR3 is CASSFGGQIEKLFF. The chain has TRBV5-6 and TRBJ1-4; D might be TRBD1 (6 bases). The read halts 3 residues ahead of the CDR3 end, with the missing end drawn from the germline J gene. Trimming stripped 2 bases from V and 7 bases from J, with 12 bases between. The germline CDR1 and CDR2 sequences are SGHDT and YYEEEE. This CDR3 has 14 residues.

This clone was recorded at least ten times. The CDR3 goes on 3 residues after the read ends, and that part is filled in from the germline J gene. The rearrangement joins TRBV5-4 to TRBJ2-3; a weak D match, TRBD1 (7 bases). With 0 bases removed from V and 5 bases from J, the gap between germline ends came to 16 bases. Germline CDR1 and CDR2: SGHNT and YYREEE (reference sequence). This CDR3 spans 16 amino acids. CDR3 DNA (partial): TGTGCCAGCAGCTTGGATCCAGGGGGGTCAAGAGATACG. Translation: CASSLDPGGSRDT. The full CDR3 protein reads CASSLDPGGSRDTQYF.

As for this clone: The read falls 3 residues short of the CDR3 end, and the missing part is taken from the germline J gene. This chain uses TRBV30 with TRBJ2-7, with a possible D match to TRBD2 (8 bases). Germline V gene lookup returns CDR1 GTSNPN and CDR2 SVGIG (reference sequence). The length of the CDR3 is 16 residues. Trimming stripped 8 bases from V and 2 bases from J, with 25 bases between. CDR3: CAGARGTAGVPYEQYF. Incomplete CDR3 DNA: TGTGCCGGCGCCCGGGGGACAGCGGGAGTCCCCTACGAG. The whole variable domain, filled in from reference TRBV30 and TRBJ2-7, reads SQTIHQWPATLVQPVGSPLSLECTVEGTSNPNLYWYRQAAGRGLQLLFYSVGIGQISSEVPQNLSASRPQDRQFILSSKKLLLSDSGFYLCAGARGTAGVPYEQYFGPGTRLTVT.

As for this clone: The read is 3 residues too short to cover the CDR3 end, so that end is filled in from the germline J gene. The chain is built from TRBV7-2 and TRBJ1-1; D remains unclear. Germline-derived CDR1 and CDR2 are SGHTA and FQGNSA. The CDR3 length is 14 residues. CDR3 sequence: CASSFSGMGETAFF. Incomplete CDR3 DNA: TGTGCCAGCAGCTTCAGCGGGATGGGAGAGACC.

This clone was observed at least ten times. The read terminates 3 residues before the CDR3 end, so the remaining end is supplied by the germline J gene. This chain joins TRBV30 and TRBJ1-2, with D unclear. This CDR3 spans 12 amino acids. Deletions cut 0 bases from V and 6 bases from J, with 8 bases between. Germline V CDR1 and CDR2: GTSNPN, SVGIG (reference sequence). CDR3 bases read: TGTGCCTGGAGTGTACTTCGGGATGGC. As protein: CAWSVLRDG. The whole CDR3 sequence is CAWSVLRDGYTF.

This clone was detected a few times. The CDR3 reads CASSLAVVSSYEQYF. Partial CDR3 DNA: TGCGCCAGCAGCTTGGCGGTGGTAAGCTCCTACGAG. V and J are TRBV5-1 and TRBJ2-7; D call uncertain. The read finishes 3 residues shy of the CDR3 end, and the germline J gene is used to complete it. The germline gives CDR1 SGHRS, CDR2 YFSETQ. The CDR3 extends over 15 amino acids. V lost 0 bases and J lost 0, with 10 bases in between.

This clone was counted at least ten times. The chain's CDR3 is CASSRISSGQSSETQYF. The CDR3 DNA, read in part, is TGCGCCAGCAGCCGGATTTCCTCGGGACAGTCATCTGAGACC. The V gene is TRBV4-1, the J gene TRBJ2-5, with TRBD1 matching over 7 bases. The CDR3 end is not reached by the read, which stops 3 residues before it; the germline J gene fills it in. Germline V gives CDR1 MGHRA, CDR2 YSYEKL. Unmatched junction bases numbered 16, after V lost 4 bases and J lost 5 bases. The CDR3 is 17 residues long.

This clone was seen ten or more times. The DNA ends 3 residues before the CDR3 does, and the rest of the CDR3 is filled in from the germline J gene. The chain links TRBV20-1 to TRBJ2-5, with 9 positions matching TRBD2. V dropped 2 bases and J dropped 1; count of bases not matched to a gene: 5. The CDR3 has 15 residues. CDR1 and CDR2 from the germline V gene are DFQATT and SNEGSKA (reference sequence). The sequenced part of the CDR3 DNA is TGCAGTGCTAGATTGACTAGCGGTTTCCAAGAGACC. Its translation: CSARLTSGFQET. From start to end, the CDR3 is CSARLTSGFQETQYF.